A single sample gave rise to the 31 T cell receptor beta chains below, sequenced in a study of CD8+ T cells in alopecia areata. Following extraction, RNA underwent reverse transcription to cDNA, which served as the sequencing template. Sequencing was performed with immunoSEQ multiplex PCR; in TCRdb, only in-frame clones are kept and a portion is missing. The table includes approximately 210,000 clones, roughly 66% detected once. Treatment described: oral pan-JAK inhibitor, 5-10 mg twice daily. Sequenced here: CD4+ T cells sorted from blood, sampled between weeks 44 and 45, from a patient treated with tofacitinib. These receptor sequences come from a human donor with alopecia areata.

The chain recombines TRBV5-1 with TRBJ2-1; D is unclear. Trimming left V 4 bases short and J 4 bases short, with 9 bases between. The CDR3 length is 13 residues. Germline loops: CDR1 SGHRS, CDR2 YFSETQ. This chain's CDR3 is CASSRVPYNEQFF. The CDR3 nucleotides are TGCGCCAGCAGCCGAGTTCCATACAATGAGCAGTTCTTC.

J is TRBJ1-1 and V is TRBV6-1, with no clear D. Trimming stripped 2 bases from V and 0 bases from J, with 7 bases between. The CDR3 has 14 amino acids. Germline lookup yields CDR1 MNHNS and CDR2 SASEGT. The CDR3 bases are TGTGCCAGCAGTGAATTACAGATGAACACTGAAGCTTTCTTT. Protein: CASSELQMNTEAFF.

This clone was counted a few times. The chain couples TRBV19 to TRBJ1-5; possibly TRBD1 for D (6 bases). CDR1 is LNHDA, CDR2 SQIVND, per germline (reference sequence). The CDR3 covers 14 residues. V was clipped by 7 bases and J by 6 bases, with 16 bases between them. For the CDR3, the DNA is TGTGCCAGTAAGACACAGGGAACCCCTCAGCCCCAGCATTTT. Encoded protein: CASKTQGTPQPQHF.

This chain links TRBV5-1 with TRBJ1-1, with D unresolved. The CDR3 loop spans 12 amino acids. The V gene's germline CDR1 is SGHRS and CDR2 YFSETQ. V was pared by 4 bases and J by 2 bases, with 6 bases between. The CDR3 region is CASSAGNTEAFF. CDR3 bases: TGCGCCAGCAGCGCCGGCAACACTGAAGCTTTCTTT. The variable domain in full, completed from reference TRBV5-1 and TRBJ1-1, reads KAGVTQTPRYLIKTRGQQVTLSCSPISGHRSVSWYQQTPGQGLQFLFEYFSETQRNKGNFPGRFSGRQFSNSRSEMNVSTLELGDSALYLCASSAGNTEAFFGQGTRLTVV.

The chain is built from TRBV27 and TRBJ1-1; TRBD1 aligns across 7 bases. J gave up 5 bases and V 6 bases, and 9 bases lay outside the gene matches. Per the germline V gene, CDR1 is MNHEY and CDR2 is SMNVEV (reference sequence). This CDR3 region has 14 residues. This CDR3 is CASRVTGLGTEAFF. As DNA, the CDR3 is TGTGCCAGCAGGGTGACAGGGCTGGGGACTGAAGCTTTCTTT.

This clone was found a few times. V usage is TRBV10-2 and J usage is TRBJ2-3; 13 bases align to TRBD2. Germline V gene lookup returns CDR1 WSHSY and CDR2 SAAADI. The CDR3 consists of 18 residues. Trimming cost V 0 bases and J 6 bases; bases outside gene matches: 9. The CDR3 DNA reads as TGCGCCAGCAGTGAGTCCTGGACTAGCGGGGGCCCTCTGGATACGCAGTATTTT. It specifies CASSESWTSGGPLDTQYF.

The chain employs TRBV30 and TRBJ2-5; D is possibly TRBD1 (6 bases). The V gene's germline CDR1 is GTSNPN and CDR2 SVGIG (reference sequence). Trimming removed 3 bases at V and 2 bases at J, with 10 bases between. The CDR3 is 13 amino acids. The CDR3 reads CAWRRGSQETQYF. CDR3 coding DNA: TGTGCCTGGAGGAGGGGGTCTCAAGAGACCCAGTACTTC.

This chain uses TRBV2 with TRBJ2-2, with D unresolved. Germline assignment: CDR1 SNHLY and CDR2 FYNNEI. The CDR3 totals 13 residues. Deletions cut 2 bases from V and 5 bases from J, with 6 bases between. CDR3 sequence (DNA): TGTGCCAGCAGTGAAATGGAAACCGGGGAGCTGTTTTTT. Its translation is CASSEMETGELFF. The variable domain in full, with the rest retrieved from reference TRBV2 and TRBJ2-2, is EPEVTQTPSHQVTQMGQEVILRCVPISNHLYFYWYRQILGQKVEFLVSFYNNEISEKSEIFDDQFSVERPDGSNFTLKIRSTKLEDSAMYFCASSEMETGELFFGEGSRLTVL.

This clone appeared a few times. This chain joins TRBV27 and TRBJ1-5; no clear D gene. Germline CDR1 and CDR2: MNHEY and SMNVEV (reference sequence). Trimming left V 7 bases short and J 5 bases short, with 12 bases between. The CDR3 runs to 13 residues. Written as DNA, the CDR3 is TGTGCCAGCACAGTCAAAAGCCATCAGCCCCAGCATTTT. This encodes CASTVKSHQPQHF.

The V and J genes are TRBV2 and TRBJ1-4; D unclear. Germline V gene data show CDR1 as SNHLY and CDR2 as FYNNEI. This CDR3 spans 13 amino acids. The V gene lost 6 bases and the J gene lost 2 bases, with 7 bases spanning the gap. The CDR3 DNA reads TGTGCCAGCAGGGACGGGACTAATGAAAAACTGTTTTTT. This sequence encodes CASRDGTNEKLFF.

The chain employs TRBV7-8 and TRBJ2-7; no clear D gene. This CDR3 has 16 amino acids. CDR1 SGHVS and CDR2 FQNEAQ come from the germline V gene. Trimming left V 3 bases short and J 1 base short, with 16 bases between. The CDR3, as DNA: TGTGCCAGCAGCTTGATGGGTGGGCAGGTATCCTACGAGCAGTACTTC. This gives the protein CASSLMGGQVSYEQYF.

This clone was seen only a few times. The chain combines TRBV29-1 with TRBJ1-1, with 9 bases that match TRBD1. V trimming: 7 bases; J trimming: 5 bases; junction bases outside the gene matches: 8. The CDR3 has 13 amino acids. In germline, CDR1 is SQVTM, CDR2 ANQGSEA. CDR3 sequence: CSATGGRGTEAFF. CDR3 sequence (DNA): TGCAGCGCTACAGGGGGCCGCGGGACTGAAGCTTTCTTT.

The chain links TRBV28 to TRBJ1-1, with D unclear. Trimming pared 5 bases from V and 1 base from J, leaving 11 bases between. Per the germline V gene, CDR1 is MDHEN and CDR2 is SYDVKM. The CDR3 has 14 residues. The CDR3 bases are TGTGCCAGCAGTCCACTACCTCCGAACACTGAAGCTTTCTTT. Its protein is CASSPLPPNTEAFF.

V and J are TRBV25-1 and TRBJ2-7; no clear D. The CDR3 covers 14 residues. CDR1 is MGHDK, CDR2 SYGVNS, per germline. V was cut by 4 bases and J by 4 bases, with 14 bases left in between. This CDR3 reads CASSAGDVRYEQYF. CDR3 DNA sequence: TGTGCCAGCAGTGCCGGCGACGTTCGGTACGAGCAGTACTTC.

Turning to this clone: Other DNA sequences in this specimen translate into the identical CDR3. This rearrangement joins TRBV29-1 to TRBJ1-2; 8 nucleotides align to TRBD1. J lost 7 bases, V lost 4 bases, and 2 bases had no gene match. Germline V CDR1 and CDR2: SQVTM, ANQGSEA. This CDR3 comprises 11 residues. The CDR3, as DNA: TGCAGCGTTGGCGGACAGGGTGGCTACACCTTC. Residues: CSVGGQGGYTF.

The chain recombines TRBV30 with TRBJ2-7; 8 bases map to TRBD2. The CDR3 extends over 14 amino acids. The ends lost 1 base at V and 5 bases at J; junction bases unmatched: 7. Germline CDR1 is GTSNPN and CDR2 is SVGIG (reference sequence). CDR3 amino acids: CAWSGGTRGNEQYF. The DNA of the CDR3 is TGTGCCTGGAGTGGCGGGACTAGGGGAAACGAGCAGTACTTC.

The chain employs TRBV18 and TRBJ2-7, with TRBD1 identical over 7 bases. The CDR3 totals 15 residues. V lost 6 bases and J lost 0; bases outside the gene matches: 8. Germline-derived CDR1 and CDR2 are KGHSH and LQKENI. In DNA form, the CDR3 reads TGTGCCAGCTCCCCGACAGGGCAGAGCTCCTACGAGCAGTACTTC. This sequence encodes CASSPTGQSSYEQYF. Full variable domain (missing parts from reference TRBV18 and TRBJ2-7): NAGVMQNPRHLVRRRGQEARLRCSPMKGHSHVYWYRQLPEEGLKFMVYLQKENIIDESGMPKERFSAEFPKEGPSILRIQQVVRGDSAAYFCASSPTGQSSYEQYFGPGTRLTVT.

This clone was counted at least ten times. This chain joins TRBV27 and TRBJ1-2, with D unresolved. V was cut by 9 bases and J by 0 bases, with 17 bases left in between. This CDR3 has 15 residues. Germline CDR1 reads MNHEY; CDR2 reads SMNVEV (reference sequence). The CDR3 region is CARLNGKRANYGYTF. CDR3 bases: TGTGCCAGACTTAACGGGAAGCGGGCTAACTATGGCTACACCTTC.

This chain joins TRBV5-1 and TRBJ1-1; D remains ambiguous. Trimming took 4 bases from V and 5 from J, leaving 18 bases between them. The CDR3 extends over 15 amino acids. Germline CDR1 reads SGHRS; CDR2 reads YFSETQ. The CDR3 coding sequence is TGCGCCAGCAGCCTGGAGGGTGCGGTAGGAACTGAAGCTTTCTTT. Translation gives CASSLEGAVGTEAFF.

V gene TRBV7-2 combines with J gene TRBJ2-7; 8 bases agree with TRBD1. Trimming cost V 4 bases and J 3 bases; bases outside gene matches: 5. The germline gives CDR1 SGHTA, CDR2 FQGNSA. The CDR3 totals 14 residues. The CDR3 coding sequence is TGTGCCAGCAGCTCGAGACAGGGGAGCTACGAGCAGTACTTC. This encodes CASSSRQGSYEQYF.

Points on this clone: The sample has other DNA sequences that encode this CDR3 too. This chain joins TRBV30 and TRBJ1-2; possibly TRBD1 for D (5 bases). Germline CDR1 GTSNPN, CDR2 SVGIG (reference sequence). There are 12 residues in the CDR3. Trimming shortened V by 0 bases and J by 5 bases, and 7 bases separated the two germline ends. CDR3 amino acids: CAWSVGGYGYTF. The CDR3 DNA follows: TGTGCCTGGAGTGTGGGGGGATATGGCTACACCTTC.

This clone showed up just once. The chain links TRBV2 to TRBJ1-2; TRBD1 is a possible D gene (6 bases). The CDR3 runs to 13 residues. Trimming took 6 bases from V and 8 from J, leaving 16 bases between them. Per the germline V gene, CDR1 is SNHLY and CDR2 is FYNNEI. CDR3 amino acids: CASRPRGLWGYTF. CDR3 bases: TGTGCCAGCAGGCCCAGGGGTTTGTGGGGCTACACCTTC.

The CDR3 sequence: CASSLDQREQYF. The CDR3 DNA follows: TGTGCCAGCAGCTTAGATCAGCGCGAGCAGTACTTC. This chain uses TRBV11-2 with TRBJ2-7, with D hard to call. The germline gives CDR1 SGHAT, CDR2 FQNNGV. V gave up 0 bases and J gave up 6 bases, with 6 bases separating them. This CDR3 comprises 12 residues. Filled out from reference TRBV11-2 and TRBJ2-7, the complete variable domain reads EAGVAQSPRYKIIEKRQSVAFWCNPISGHATLYWYQQILGQGPKLLIQFQNNGVVDDSQLPKDRFSAERLKGVDSTLKIQPAKLEDSAVYLCASSLDQREQYFGPGTRLTVT.

The chain uses TRBV29-1 and TRBJ1-2; perhaps TRBD1 as D (5 bases). The V end lost 4 bases, the J end lost 2 bases, and 11 bases lay between the germline ends. This CDR3 has 13 residues. CDR1 is SQVTM, CDR2 ANQGSEA, per germline. This CDR3 is CSVVAGTNYGYTF. CDR3 coding DNA: TGCAGCGTTGTTGCAGGGACCAACTATGGCTACACCTTC.

Written as DNA, the CDR3 is TGTGCCAGCAGCTTCGGTCGGTCCGGGGAGCAGTACTTC. Translation gives CASSFGRSGEQYF. The chain carries TRBV7-2 and TRBJ2-5, with TRBD2 as a possible D gene (5 bases). Germline V gene lookup returns CDR1 SGHTA and CDR2 FQGNSA. The CDR3 sequence is 13 residues long. Trimming pared 3 bases from V and 11 bases from J, leaving 16 bases between.

This clone has a handful of counts. The chain recombines TRBV7-2 with TRBJ1-6, with D unresolved. The CDR3 contains 13 residues. V was pared by 1 base and J by 12 bases, with 10 bases between. The V gene's germline CDR1 is SGHTA and CDR2 FQGNSA. The CDR3 bases are TGTGCCAGCAGCTTAGAACAGCCTTTACCCCTCCACTTT. Protein product: CASSLEQPLPLHF.

The chain has TRBV5-1 and TRBJ1-2, with D unresolved. Germline assignment: CDR1 SGHRS and CDR2 YFSETQ. Trimming stripped 5 bases from V and 8 bases from J, with 13 bases between. The CDR3 contains 12 residues. CDR3 sequence (DNA): TGCGCCAGCAGTTCAACAGCCGGAGGCTACACCTTC. Translating it yields CASSSTAGGYTF.

V is TRBV6-1 and J is TRBJ1-6; no reliable D call. Germline-derived CDR1 and CDR2 are MNHNS and SASEGT. The CDR3 is made up of 18 amino acids. Trimming took off 2 bases at V and 3 bases at J, with 17 bases between the two ends. Here the CDR3 DNA reads TGTGCCAGCAGTGAAAGCTCTCCTCCCTTCCACTATAATTCACCCCTCCACTTT. This codes for CASSESSPPFHYNSPLHF.

The chain combines TRBV10-2 with TRBJ2-7, with D unclear. Germline V gene data show CDR1 as WSHSY and CDR2 as SAAADI. The CDR3 is made up of 14 amino acids. The V end lost 10 bases, the J end lost 0 bases, and 16 bases lay between the germline ends. The CDR3 nucleotides read TGCGCCATCAATCCCCCAGGTCCCTCCTACGAGCAGTACTTC. Translating it yields CAINPPGPSYEQYF.

The V and J genes are TRBV6-5 and TRBJ2-3; D is possibly TRBD1 (5 bases). The germline CDR1 and CDR2 sequences are MNHEY and SVGAGI. V was pared by 4 bases and J by 0 bases, with 11 bases between. This CDR3 region has 15 residues. CDR3 sequence (DNA): TGTGCCAGCAGTTCGAAGGGGCGGAGCACAGATACGCAGTATTTT. Translation gives CASSSKGRSTDTQYF.

V usage is TRBV7-6 and J usage is TRBJ2-5, with 9 bases lining up with TRBD2. The V gene's germline CDR1 is SGHVS and CDR2 FNYEAQ. Unmatched junction bases numbered 10, after V lost 5 bases and J lost 3 bases. The CDR3 is 16 amino acids. DNA of the CDR3: TGTGCCAGCAGCCTGGGAGCGGGGGGTACGAAAGAGACCCAGTACTTC. This encodes CASSLGAGGTKETQYF.